The subject of this entry is one T cell receptor beta chain. What it binds is not known. Sequenced by immunoSEQ multiplex PCR; TCRdb stores in-frame clones only, minus some. The sample yields around 15,000 clones, around four fifths seen once. These data belong to a study of CD4 T cells in relation to SARS-CoV-2 and coronaviruses. Study-wide background: Controls used an HIV-1 Nef peptide pool or no peptide. Findings of the study overall: Samples before the pandemic and after infection were not matched within any donor. Crossreactivity was assessed only for spike protein, not other viral proteins.

CDR1 is LNHNV, CDR2 YYDKDF, per germline (reference sequence). Germline trimming cut 5 bases from V and 5 bases from J; bases unmatched to any gene: 5. CDR3 length: 14 amino acids. Before the COVID-19 pandemic, during about 2011-2019, CD4+ T cells were taken from unexposed donors. After roughly ten days of culture, CD4+ T cells were isolated. This TCR derives from a human donor in good health. The sequenced sample was CD4+ T cells from PBMCs, cultured in vitro. The chain couples TRBV15 to TRBJ1-5, with 8 bases lining up with TRBD1. The CDR3 reads CATSPGQGYQPQHF. The DNA for the CDR3 is TGTGCCACCAGCCCCGGACAGGGTTATCAGCCCCAGCATTTT.